This T cell receptor beta chain was observed in a study of beta chain features in type 1 diabetes. Study in general: Comparable age, gender and cell yields were observed in patients relative to healthy donors.

Study-wide findings and caveats: Across patients, naive, central memory and Treg TCRB repertoires exhibited apparently greater similarity than was observed across healthy donors. In every one of the four CD4+ subsets, TCRB CDR3s were moderately but significantly shorter in Type 1 diabetes patients.

In the case of this clone: What it recognizes is unknown.

The CDR3 has 12 amino acids. Germline V lookup: CDR1 SGHTA, CDR2 FQGNSA. The V end lost 5 bases, the J end lost 8 bases, and 11 bases lay between the germline ends. Every bit of the isolated RNA underwent reverse transcription, so sequencing read expressed TCRB transcripts. TCRdb keeps only in-frame clones here, not all; method: immunoSEQ multiplex PCR. The sample yields 120,000 to 150,000 clones, under 60% seen once. The V and J genes are TRBV7-2 and TRBJ2-3, with unresolved D. The sample consisted of Tregs from blood. The TCR was taken from a man aged 18 to 29 in good health. DNA of the CDR3: TGTGCCAGCAGCCGGTGGTCGGGTACGCAGTATTTT. Residues: CASSRWSGTQYF.